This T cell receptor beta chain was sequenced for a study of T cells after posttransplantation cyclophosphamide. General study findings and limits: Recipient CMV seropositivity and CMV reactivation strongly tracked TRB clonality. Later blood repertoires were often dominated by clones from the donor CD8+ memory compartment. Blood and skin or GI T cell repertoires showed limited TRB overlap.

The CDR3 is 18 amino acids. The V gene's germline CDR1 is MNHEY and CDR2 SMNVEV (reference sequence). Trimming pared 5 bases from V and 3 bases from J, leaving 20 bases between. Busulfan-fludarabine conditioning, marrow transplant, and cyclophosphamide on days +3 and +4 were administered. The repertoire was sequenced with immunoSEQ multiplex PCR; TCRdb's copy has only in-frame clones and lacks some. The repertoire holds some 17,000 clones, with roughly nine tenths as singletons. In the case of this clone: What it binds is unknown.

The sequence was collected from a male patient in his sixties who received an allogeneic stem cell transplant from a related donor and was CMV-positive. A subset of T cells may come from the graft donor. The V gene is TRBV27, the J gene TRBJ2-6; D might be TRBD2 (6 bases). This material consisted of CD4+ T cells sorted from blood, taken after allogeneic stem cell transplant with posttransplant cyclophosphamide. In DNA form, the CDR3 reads TGTGCCAGCAGTCCCATTTGGGACTTTATAGGTGGGGCCAACGTCCTGACTTTC. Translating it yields CASSPIWDFIGGANVLTF.